Here is one TCR beta chain with its context. Its target is unknown. The PCR had 60 Vbeta and 13 Jbeta primers. Generated by immunoSEQ multiplex PCR, the TCRdb table keeps only in-frame clones and is missing some. The sample shows about 230,000 clones, more than 70% of them seen only once. This donor had no CMV serostatus on record. The record originates from a study of cytomegalovirus exposure and HLA in healthy donors. The trim removed 6 bases at V and 2 bases at J, leaving 4 bases unmatched. This CDR3 spans 14 amino acids. Germline V gene sequence: CDR1 MNHNS, CDR2 SASEGT. Overall study results and limits: Despite most TCR sequences being rare, some public TCRs occurred in many donors. Likely technical artifact: a cluster of highly shared sequence variants.

Material for sequencing was PBMCs. This receptor was taken from a human donor in good health. The chain employs TRBV6-1 and TRBJ2-5, with TRBD2 matching 9 bases. CDR3 DNA sequence: TGTGCCAGCAGATTAGCGGGAGTTCAAGAGACCCAGTACTTC. This translates into CASRLAGVQETQYF.